The clone carrying this TCR beta chain was counted a few times. This entry belongs to a study of blood T cell repertoires in COVID-19. Across the whole study: From the United States, Italy and Spain came samples of acute and convalescent COVID-19. PBMCs, B-cell-depleted T cells, or T cells were the source of the cDNA or gDNA that made up the material.

Germline V gene lookup returns CDR1 SGHTA and CDR2 FQGNSA. V trimming: 2 bases; J trimming: 3 bases; junction bases outside the gene matches: 3. The CDR3 covers 14 residues. In the authors' workflow: Amplification of reference gene primers was used by the study to estimate nucleated cell counts. The repertoire was sequenced with immunoSEQ multiplex PCR; TCRdb's copy has only in-frame clones and lacks some. That table supplies the V and J calls and clone size; D and trimming were determined from the DNA. This sample has tens of thousands of clones; 70% to 90% occur once, and the top ten carry roughly 1.6%.

This sequence joins TRBV7-2 and TRBJ1-2, with 7 bases aligning to TRBD1. Input material: peripheral blood. This TCR derives from a man between 60 and 70 years old with acute or convalescent COVID-19. CDR3 loop: CASSLRGTDYGYTF. The CDR3 DNA is TGTGCCAGCAGCTTAAGAGGGACAGACTATGGCTACACCTTC.